This passage covers 29 T cell receptor beta chains from one sample sequenced in a study of graft-versus-host responses after intestinal transplantation. Libraries were prepared by immunoSEQ multiplex PCR; TCRdb keeps only in-frame clonotypes and omits some of them. In the table there are 130,000 to 150,000 clones, around 90% of which are singletons. These receptors have no known antigen. The specimen was unstimulated CD4+ T cells sorted from spleen or lymph node cells, collected before intestinal transplant. These receptors were obtained from a human donor who received an intestinal transplant.

The CDR3 DNA reads as TGTGCCAGCAGTGAAGGGCTTTACGGGCCCGAGCAGTACTTC. This translates into CASSEGLYGPEQYF. This chain uses TRBV2 with TRBJ2-7; D remains ambiguous. The CDR3 sequence is 14 residues long. In germline, CDR1 is SNHLY, CDR2 FYNNEI. Trimming took off 1 base at V and 6 bases at J, with 13 bases between the two ends. Full variable domain (rest looked up from reference TRBV2 and TRBJ2-7): EPEVTQTPSHQVTQMGQEVILRCVPISNHLYFYWYRQILGQKVEFLVSFYNNEISEKSEIFDDQFSVERPDGSNFTLKIRSTKLEDSAMYFCASSEGLYGPEQYFGPGTRLTVT.

V is TRBV18 and J is TRBJ2-2; D gene ambiguous. The CDR3 spans 14 residues. The germline V gene encodes CDR1 KGHSH and CDR2 LQKENI. Trimming took 3 bases from V and 1 from J, leaving 6 bases between them. The CDR3, as DNA: TGTGCCAGCTCACCCCCCCGGAACACCGGGGAGCTGTTTTTT. Its translation: CASSPPRNTGELFF.

The gene calls are TRBV4-3 and TRBJ2-2, with TRBD1 identical over 9 bases. Germline V gene sequence: CDR1 LGHNA, CDR2 YSLEER. The V and J ends lost 8 bases and 6 bases, in that order; junction bases with no gene match: 7. This CDR3 spans 14 amino acids. The CDR3 protein is CASGRTGASGELFF. The CDR3 DNA sequence: TGCGCCAGCGGACGGACAGGGGCGTCCGGGGAGCTGTTTTTT.

This clone was detected a few times. The J gene is TRBJ2-4, the V gene TRBV18, with 14 bases matching TRBD2. Per germline, CDR1 KGHSH and CDR2 LQKENI. The CDR3 is made up of 17 amino acids. The V and J ends lost 6 bases and 7 bases, in that order; junction bases with no gene match: 11. The CDR3 DNA sequence: TGTGCCAGCTCGCCCCTGGGACTAGCGGGAGAGAAGAACATTCAGTACTTC. It translates to CASSPLGLAGEKNIQYF. The variable domain in full, with the rest retrieved from reference TRBV18 and TRBJ2-4, is NAGVMQNPRHLVRRRGQEARLRCSPMKGHSHVYWYRQLPEEGLKFMVYLQKENIIDESGMPKERFSAEFPKEGPSILRIQQVVRGDSAAYFCASSPLGLAGEKNIQYFGAGTRLSVL.

This clone was counted a few times. V gene TRBV27 combines with J gene TRBJ1-2; 7 bases line up with TRBD1. Germline V gives CDR1 MNHEY, CDR2 SMNVEV (reference sequence). The CDR3 loop spans 15 amino acids. V trimming: 2 bases; J trimming: 3 bases; junction bases outside the gene matches: 6. The CDR3 reads CASSLRSGGYYGYTF. CDR3 DNA: TGTGCCAGCAGTTTAAGGTCAGGGGGGTACTATGGCTACACCTTC.

V and J are TRBV11-1 and TRBJ1-6, with 7 nucleotides matching TRBD1. J lost 7 bases, V lost 5 bases, and 8 bases had no gene match. Germline V CDR1 and CDR2: SGHAT, FQDESV (reference sequence). The CDR3 is 15 residues long. The CDR3 sequence is CASSRDRVRNSPLHF. The DNA for the CDR3 is TGTGCCAGCAGCCGCGACAGGGTTCGAAATTCACCCCTCCACTTT.

This sequence joins TRBV5-1 and TRBJ1-2; D unresolved. The CDR3 covers 14 residues. Trimming stripped 5 bases from V and 3 bases from J, with 14 bases between. The germline gives CDR1 SGHRS, CDR2 YFSETQ. CDR3 nucleotide sequence: TGCGCCAGCAGTACATCCTCAGGTGACTATGGCTACACCTTC. Translation gives CASSTSSGDYGYTF. Supplemented by reference TRBV5-1 and TRBJ1-2, the full variable domain reads KAGVTQTPRYLIKTRGQQVTLSCSPISGHRSVSWYQQTPGQGLQFLFEYFSETQRNKGNFPGRFSGRQFSNSRSEMNVSTLELGDSALYLCASSTSSGDYGYTFGSGTRLTVV.

This clone was counted once. This chain uses TRBV9 with TRBJ1-1, with D possibly matching TRBD1 (5 bases). There are 12 residues in the CDR3. Germline-derived CDR1 and CDR2 are SGDLS and YYNGEE. Trimming stripped 7 bases from V and 0 bases from J, with 7 bases between. The CDR3 sequence: CASGGVNTEAFF. In DNA form, the CDR3 reads TGTGCCAGCGGGGGAGTGAACACTGAAGCTTTCTTT. Filled out from reference TRBV9 and TRBJ1-1, the complete variable domain reads DSGVTQTPKHLITATGQRVTLRCSPRSGDLSVYWYQQSLDQGLQFLIQYYNGEERAKGNILERFSAQQFPDLHSELNLSSLELGDSALYFCASGGVNTEAFFGQGTRLTVV.

The chain uses TRBV18 and TRBJ1-1; the match to TRBD1 covers 7 bases. Germline-derived CDR1 and CDR2 are KGHSH and LQKENI. The CDR3 covers 13 residues. V lost 5 bases to trimming and J lost 1 base; unmatched junction nucleotides: 1. CDR3: CASSWDRNTEAFF. CDR3 coding DNA: TGTGCCAGCTCATGGGACAGGAACACTGAAGCTTTCTTT.

Written as DNA, the CDR3 is TGCGCCAGCAGCCCCAGGGGGGACAGCTCCTACGAGCAGTACTTC. Protein product: CASSPRGDSSYEQYF. This chain joins TRBV5-1 and TRBJ2-7, with D possibly matching TRBD1 (7 bases). CDR1 SGHRS and CDR2 YFSETQ come from the germline V gene. V lost 4 bases, J lost 0 bases, and 14 bases lay in between. The CDR3 sequence is 15 residues long. Supplemented by reference TRBV5-1 and TRBJ2-7, the full variable domain reads KAGVTQTPRYLIKTRGQQVTLSCSPISGHRSVSWYQQTPGQGLQFLFEYFSETQRNKGNFPGRFSGRQFSNSRSEMNVSTLELGDSALYLCASSPRGDSSYEQYFGPGTRLTVT.

The chain couples TRBV11-2 to TRBJ2-7, with D tentatively TRBD1 (6 bases). The germline V and J ends were trimmed by 2 bases and 1 base, with 9 bases remaining between them. Germline-derived CDR1 and CDR2 are SGHAT and FQNNGV. This CDR3 contains 14 residues. CDR3 protein: CASSLSTGSYEQYF. CDR3 nucleotides: TGTGCCAGCAGCTTATCGACAGGTTCCTACGAGCAGTACTTC.

The chain carries TRBV13 and TRBJ2-1; 10 bases agree with TRBD2. The CDR3 has 19 amino acids. The germline V gene has CDR1 PRHDT and CDR2 FYEKMQ (reference sequence). Unmatched junction bases numbered 18, after V lost 5 bases and J lost 5 bases. The CDR3, as DNA: TGTGCCAGCAGCCAAGAGTTATCCAGCGGGAGGGTAGTAGACAATGAGCAGTTCTTC. It specifies CASSQELSSGRVVDNEQFF.

This chain uses TRBV28 with TRBJ1-2, with 7 positions matching TRBD1. The CDR3 has 13 amino acids. The J segment lost 6 bases and the V segment lost 7 bases, leaving 8 bases of the junction unmatched. The germline gives CDR1 MDHEN, CDR2 SYDVKM. The CDR3 protein is CASTLRQGDGYTF. The DNA for the CDR3 is TGTGCCAGCACCTTGAGACAGGGCGATGGCTACACCTTC.

The J gene is TRBJ2-5, the V gene TRBV19, with a tentative D call TRBD1 (5 bases). V was trimmed by 6 bases and J by 4 bases, leaving 12 bases between them. Germline assignment: CDR1 LNHDA and CDR2 SQIVND (reference sequence). The CDR3 covers 13 residues. The CDR3 sequence: CASRAGPPETQYF. In nucleotides, the CDR3 is TGTGCCAGTAGGGCAGGGCCCCCAGAGACCCAGTACTTC.

CDR3 in DNA: TGTGCCAGCAGCGTAGCGAGCGGCGGCACCGAGCAGTACTTC. As protein: CASSVASGGTEQYF. The chain has TRBV9 and TRBJ2-7, with D possibly being TRBD2 (5 bases). The V end lost 0 bases, the J end lost 6 bases, and 13 bases lay between the germline ends. The V gene's germline CDR1 is SGDLS and CDR2 YYNGEE. The CDR3 spans 14 residues.

This chain links TRBV5-6 with TRBJ2-3; no firm D call. The CDR3 length is 14 residues. V lost 0 bases and J 2 bases, leaving 7 bases between the germline ends. Germline V lookup: CDR1 SGHDT, CDR2 YYEEEE. The chain's CDR3 is CASSLGVDTDTQYF. CDR3 DNA: TGTGCCAGCAGCTTGGGGGTGGACACAGATACGCAGTATTTT.

V and J are TRBV29-1 and TRBJ2-7; D is ambiguous. The V end lost 5 bases, the J end lost 2 bases, and 13 bases lay between the germline ends. CDR1 is SQVTM and CDR2 is ANQGSEA in the germline V gene. The CDR3 is made up of 13 amino acids. This CDR3 is CSVLTDVAYEQYF. For the CDR3, the DNA is TGCAGCGTTCTAACGGACGTGGCCTACGAGCAGTACTTC.

V gene TRBV10-2 combines with J gene TRBJ2-1; no clear D gene. The CDR3 length is 11 residues. Trimming shortened V by 4 bases and J by 9 bases, and 7 bases separated the two germline ends. CDR1 is WSHSY, CDR2 SAAADI, per germline. CDR3 in DNA: TGCGCCAGCAGTGCGACTCGTGAGCAGTTCTTC. Translation: CASSATREQFF.

The gene calls are TRBV7-3 and TRBJ2-2, with 11 nucleotides matching TRBD2. Germline trimming cut 5 bases from V and 5 bases from J; bases unmatched to any gene: 4. Germline values: CDR1 SGHTA, CDR2 FQGTGA. This CDR3 has 15 residues. CDR3 in amino acids: CASSELAGATGELFF. In DNA, the CDR3 is TGTGCCAGCAGCGAACTAGCGGGAGCTACCGGGGAGCTGTTTTTT.

The chain has TRBV6-5 and TRBJ1-2; 8 bases line up with TRBD1. Germline-derived CDR1 and CDR2 are MNHEY and SVGAGI. The CDR3 consists of 14 residues. Trimming removed 3 bases from V and 2 bases from J; junction bases left unmatched: 2. CDR3 sequence: CASSYAGGNYGYTF. The CDR3 coding sequence is TGTGCCAGCAGTTATGCAGGGGGCAACTATGGCTACACCTTC.

The chain joins TRBV10-2 to TRBJ1-2, with a weak D call TRBD1 (5 bases). Trimming cost V 5 bases and J 5 bases, with 12 bases left between them. This CDR3 has 13 amino acids. Germline V gene lookup returns CDR1 WSHSY and CDR2 SAAADI. The chain's CDR3 is CASSRGAEYGYTF. Here the CDR3 DNA reads TGCGCCAGCAGTCGAGGGGCGGAGTATGGCTACACCTTC.

The CDR3 coding sequence is TGTGCCAGCAGCTTAGCAACAGCCGGGAGCTACACCTTC. Its translation is CASSLATAGSYTF. This chain uses TRBV7-2 with TRBJ1-2; D unclear. CDR1 and CDR2 from the germline V gene are SGHTA and FQGNSA. The CDR3 has 13 amino acids. The V and J ends lost 0 bases and 9 bases respectively, with 11 bases between them. Drawing the rest from reference TRBV7-2 and TRBJ1-2, the complete variable domain is GAGVSQSPSNKVTEKGKDVELRCDPISGHTALYWYRQSLGQGLEFLIYFQGNSAPDKSGLPSDRFSAERTGGSVSTLTIQRTQQEDSAVYLCASSLATAGSYTFGSGTRLTVV.

The rearrangement joins TRBV28 to TRBJ2-2; maybe TRBD1 (6 bases). The CDR3 is 15 amino acids. The V end was cut by 11 bases, the J end by 2 bases, with 18 bases between. The germline V gene encodes CDR1 MDHEN and CDR2 SYDVKM. CDR3 coding DNA: TGTGCCCGACAGGCCCGAAGTCCCAACACCGGGGAGCTGTTTTTT. Protein product: CARQARSPNTGELFF. The full variable domain, in which reference TRBV28 and TRBJ2-2 provide the parts outside the CDR3, is DVKVTQSSRYLVKRTGEKVFLECVQDMDHENMFWYRQDPGLGLRLIYFSYDVKMKEKGDIPEGYSVSREKKERFSLILESASTNQTSMYLCARQARSPNTGELFFGEGSRLTVL.

The rearrangement joins TRBV7-6 to TRBJ1-3; the D gene is possibly TRBD1 (6 bases). CDR1 SGHVS and CDR2 FNYEAQ come from the germline V gene. The CDR3 totals 13 residues. Deletions cut 4 bases from V and 10 bases from J, with 14 bases between. The CDR3: CASSSRGQTTIYF. The DNA of the CDR3 is TGTGCCAGCAGCTCCAGGGGTCAGACTACCATATATTTT. Together with reference TRBV7-6 and TRBJ1-3, the CDR3 gives the full variable domain: GAGVSQSPRYKVTKRGQDVALRCDPISGHVSLYWYRQALGQGPEFLTYFNYEAQQDKSGLPNDRFSAERPEGSISTLTIQRTEQRDSAMYRCASSSRGQTTIYFGEGSWLTVV.

V is TRBV7-2 and J is TRBJ2-7; weak D call: TRBD2 (5 bases). CDR3 length: 15 residues. V gave up 5 bases and J gave up 3 bases, with 17 bases separating them. CDR1 and CDR2 (germline): SGHTA, FQGNSA. CDR3 bases: TGTGCCAGCAGCCCATCGGGGTTCTCGGGCTACGAGCAGTACTTC. Translated, it gives CASSPSGFSGYEQYF.

This chain's CDR3 is CASSQGGYTGELFF. The DNA of the CDR3 is TGTGCCAGCAGCCAAGGAGGGTACACCGGGGAGCTGTTTTTT. The chain carries TRBV6-1 and TRBJ2-2; possible D gene TRBD2, 6 bases. The CDR3 extends over 14 amino acids. Germline loops: CDR1 MNHNS, CDR2 SASEGT. V was pared by 6 bases and J by 3 bases, with 11 bases between.

This sequence joins TRBV10-3 and TRBJ2-6; D is unresolved. Germline V gives CDR1 ENHRY, CDR2 SYGVKD. V lost 2 bases and J lost 0, with 8 bases in between. CDR3 length equals 16 residues. The CDR3 DNA reads TGTGCCATCAGTGAGCAGCCTCCCTCTGGGGCCAACGTCCTGACTTTC. Translating gives CAISEQPPSGANVLTF.

The chain joins TRBV7-6 to TRBJ2-5, with 12 positions matching TRBD2. Trimming cost V 0 bases and J 5 bases; bases outside gene matches: 4. The V gene's germline CDR1 is SGHVS and CDR2 FNYEAQ. The CDR3 is made up of 16 amino acids. The CDR3 is CASSLAWLAGGETQYF. In nucleotides, the CDR3 is TGTGCCAGCAGCTTAGCCTGGCTAGCGGGAGGGGAGACCCAGTACTTC.

The genes are TRBV5-4 and TRBJ2-7, with D possibly TRBD1 on 6 matching bases. V was pared by 0 bases and J by 0 bases, with 10 bases between. This CDR3 has 15 residues. Germline CDR1 SGHNT, CDR2 YYREEE (reference sequence). The CDR3 is CASSLEAGVSYEQYF. The CDR3 DNA reads TGTGCCAGCAGCTTGGAGGCAGGGGTCTCCTACGAGCAGTACTTC.